This T cell receptor (beta chain) was identified in a study of T cell changes during pregnancy in multiple sclerosis. The CDR3 consists of 16 residues. CDR1 is SGHDN and CDR2 is FVKESK in the germline V gene. Unmatched junction bases numbered 15, after V lost 6 bases and J lost 5 bases. Assay used: immunoSEQ multiplex PCR; TCRdb lists only in-frame clones, some missing. The sample contains tens of thousands of clones, around 90% of which appear only once. Sequenced here: CD4+ T cells from peripheral blood mononuclear cells, sampled in the second trimester of pregnancy. The receptor was derived from a female donor with multiple sclerosis, enrolled in a pregnancy study. The gene calls are TRBV14 and TRBJ2-5, with 7 nucleotides matching TRBD2. CDR3 DNA sequence: TGTGCCAGCAGTGAAAAACCCCGGACTAGTTACGAGACCCAGTACTTC. Its protein is CASSEKPRTSYETQYF.